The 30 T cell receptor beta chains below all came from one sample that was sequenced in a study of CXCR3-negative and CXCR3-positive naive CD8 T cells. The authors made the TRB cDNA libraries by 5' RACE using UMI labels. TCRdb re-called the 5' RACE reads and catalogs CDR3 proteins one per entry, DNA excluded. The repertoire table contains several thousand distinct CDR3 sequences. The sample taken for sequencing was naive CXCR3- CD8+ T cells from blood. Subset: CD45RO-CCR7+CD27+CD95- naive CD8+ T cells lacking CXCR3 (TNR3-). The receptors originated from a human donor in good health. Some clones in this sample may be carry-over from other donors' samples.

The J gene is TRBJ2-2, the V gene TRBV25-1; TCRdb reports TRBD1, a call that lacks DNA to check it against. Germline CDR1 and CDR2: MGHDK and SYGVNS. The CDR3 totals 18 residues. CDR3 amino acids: CASSDLPTGLFHTGELFF.

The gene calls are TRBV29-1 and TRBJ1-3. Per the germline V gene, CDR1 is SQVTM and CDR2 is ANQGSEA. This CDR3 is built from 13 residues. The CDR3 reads CSAAGGPGNTIYF.

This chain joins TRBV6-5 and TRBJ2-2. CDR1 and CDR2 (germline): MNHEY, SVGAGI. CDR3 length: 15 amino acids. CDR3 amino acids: CASSYGWENTGELFF.

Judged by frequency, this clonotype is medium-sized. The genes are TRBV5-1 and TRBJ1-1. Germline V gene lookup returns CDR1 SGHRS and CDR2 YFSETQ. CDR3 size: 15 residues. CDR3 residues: CASSLYRQPNTEAFF.

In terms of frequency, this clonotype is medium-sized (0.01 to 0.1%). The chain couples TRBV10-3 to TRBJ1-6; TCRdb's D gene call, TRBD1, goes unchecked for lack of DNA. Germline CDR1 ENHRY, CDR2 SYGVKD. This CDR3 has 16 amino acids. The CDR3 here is CAISDSRQGAASPLHF.

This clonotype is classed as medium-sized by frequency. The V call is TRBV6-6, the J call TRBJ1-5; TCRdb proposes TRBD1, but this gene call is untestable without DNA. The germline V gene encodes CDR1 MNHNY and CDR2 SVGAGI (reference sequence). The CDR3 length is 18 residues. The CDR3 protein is CASSSSLQGAVSNQPQHF.

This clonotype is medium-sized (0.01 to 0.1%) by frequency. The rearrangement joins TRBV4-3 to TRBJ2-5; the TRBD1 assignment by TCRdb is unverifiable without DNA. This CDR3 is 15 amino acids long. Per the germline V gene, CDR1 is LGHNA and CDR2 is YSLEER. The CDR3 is CASSPTSPYQETQYF.

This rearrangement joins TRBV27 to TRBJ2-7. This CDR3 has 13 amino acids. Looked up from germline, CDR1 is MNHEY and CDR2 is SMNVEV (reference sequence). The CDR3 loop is CASSLARSYEQYF.

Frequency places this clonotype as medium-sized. The chain's CDR3 is CSVASGSRSYEQYF. V usage is TRBV29-1 and J usage is TRBJ2-7; TCRdb gives TRBD2 as the D gene, but with no DNA this cannot be confirmed. This CDR3 has 14 residues. Germline CDR1 and CDR2: SQVTM and ANQGSEA.

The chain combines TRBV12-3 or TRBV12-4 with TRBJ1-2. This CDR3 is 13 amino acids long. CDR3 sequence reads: CASHDGEHYGYTF.

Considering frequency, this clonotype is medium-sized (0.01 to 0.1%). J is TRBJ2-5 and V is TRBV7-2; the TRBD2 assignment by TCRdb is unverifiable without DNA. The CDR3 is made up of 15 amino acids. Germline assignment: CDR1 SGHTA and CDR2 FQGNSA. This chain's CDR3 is CASSLAPASLETQYF.

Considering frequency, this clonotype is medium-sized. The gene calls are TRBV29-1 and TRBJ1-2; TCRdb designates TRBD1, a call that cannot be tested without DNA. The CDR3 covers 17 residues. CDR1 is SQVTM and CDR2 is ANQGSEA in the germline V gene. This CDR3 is CSVEAEVRDTEGYGYTF.

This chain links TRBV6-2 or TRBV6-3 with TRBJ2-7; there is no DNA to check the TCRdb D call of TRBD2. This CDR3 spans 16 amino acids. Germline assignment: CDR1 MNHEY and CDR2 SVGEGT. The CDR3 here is CASSYSVAATTYEQYF.

CDR3 loop: CASSPRYTERGYNEQFF. V usage is TRBV14 and J usage is TRBJ2-1. Germline lookup yields CDR1 SGHDN and CDR2 FVKESK. The CDR3 loop spans 17 amino acids. Combining the CDR3 with reference TRBV14 and TRBJ2-1 gives the whole variable domain EAGVTQFPSHSVIEKGQTVTLRCDPISGHDNLYWYRRVMGKEIKFLLHFVKESKQDESGMPNNRFLAERTGGTYSTLKVQPAELEDSGVYFCASSPRYTERGYNEQFFGPGTRLTVL.

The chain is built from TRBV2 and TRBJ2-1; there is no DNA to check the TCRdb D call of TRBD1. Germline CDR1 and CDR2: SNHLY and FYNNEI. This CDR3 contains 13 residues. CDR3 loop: CATRRGLGYEQFF.

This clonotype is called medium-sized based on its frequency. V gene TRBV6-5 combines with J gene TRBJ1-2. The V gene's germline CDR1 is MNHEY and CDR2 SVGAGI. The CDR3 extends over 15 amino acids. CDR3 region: CASSYSQEGAYGYTF.

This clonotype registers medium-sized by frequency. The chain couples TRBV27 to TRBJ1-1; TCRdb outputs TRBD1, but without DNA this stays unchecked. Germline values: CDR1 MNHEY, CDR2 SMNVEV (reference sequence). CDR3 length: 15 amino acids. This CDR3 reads CASSLYQGMNTEAFF.

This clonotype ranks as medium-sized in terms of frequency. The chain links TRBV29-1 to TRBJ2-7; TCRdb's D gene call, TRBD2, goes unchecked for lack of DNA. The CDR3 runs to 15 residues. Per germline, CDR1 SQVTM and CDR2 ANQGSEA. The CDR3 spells CSVLGLAGKEYEQYF.

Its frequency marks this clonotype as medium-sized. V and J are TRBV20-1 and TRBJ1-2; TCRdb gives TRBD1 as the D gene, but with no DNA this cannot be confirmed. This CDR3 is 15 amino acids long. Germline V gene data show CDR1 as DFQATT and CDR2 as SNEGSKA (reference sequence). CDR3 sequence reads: CSAQTWDRTFYGYTF.

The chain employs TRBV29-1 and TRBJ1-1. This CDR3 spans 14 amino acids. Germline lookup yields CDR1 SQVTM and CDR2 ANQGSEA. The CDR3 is CSVDWGNENTEAFF.

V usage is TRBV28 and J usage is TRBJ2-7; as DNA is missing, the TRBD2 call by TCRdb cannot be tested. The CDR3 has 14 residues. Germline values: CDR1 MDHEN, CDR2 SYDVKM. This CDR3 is CASNSPGLAYEQYF. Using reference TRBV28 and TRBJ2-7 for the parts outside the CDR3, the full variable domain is DVKVTQSSRYLVKRTGEKVFLECVQDMDHENMFWYRQDPGLGLRLIYFSYDVKMKEKGDIPEGYSVSREKKERFSLILESASTNQTSMYLCASNSPGLAYEQYFGPGTRLTVT.

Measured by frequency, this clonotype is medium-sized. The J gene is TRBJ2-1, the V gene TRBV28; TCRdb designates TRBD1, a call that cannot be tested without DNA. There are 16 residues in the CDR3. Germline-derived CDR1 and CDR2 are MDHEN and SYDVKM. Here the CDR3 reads CASSLLLGTVGNEQFF.

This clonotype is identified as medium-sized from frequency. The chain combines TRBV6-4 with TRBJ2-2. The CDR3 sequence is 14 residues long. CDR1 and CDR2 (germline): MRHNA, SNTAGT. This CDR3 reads CASSRVWNTGELFF.

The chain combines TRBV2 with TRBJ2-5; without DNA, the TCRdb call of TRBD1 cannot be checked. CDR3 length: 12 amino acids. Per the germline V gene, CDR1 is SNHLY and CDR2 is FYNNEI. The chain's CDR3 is CASWTGGETQYF.

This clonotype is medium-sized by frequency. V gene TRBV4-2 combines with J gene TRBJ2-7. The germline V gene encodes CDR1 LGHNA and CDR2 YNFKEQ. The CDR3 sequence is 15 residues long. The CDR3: CASSQDWELSYEQYF.

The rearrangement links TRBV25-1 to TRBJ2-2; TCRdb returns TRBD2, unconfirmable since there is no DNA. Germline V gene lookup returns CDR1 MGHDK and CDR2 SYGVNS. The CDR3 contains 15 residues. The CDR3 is CASSGLAENTGELFF.

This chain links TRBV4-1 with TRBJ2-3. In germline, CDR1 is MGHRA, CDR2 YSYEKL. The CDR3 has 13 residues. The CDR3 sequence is CASSGLLTDTQYF.

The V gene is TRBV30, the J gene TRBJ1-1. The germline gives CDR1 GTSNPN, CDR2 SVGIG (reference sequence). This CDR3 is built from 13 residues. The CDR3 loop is CAWSVPVSIPAFF.

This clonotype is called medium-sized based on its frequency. CDR3 sequence: CASSPVRKKTEAFF. The V call is TRBV18, the J call TRBJ1-1. Germline lookup yields CDR1 KGHSH and CDR2 LQKENI. This CDR3 contains 14 residues.

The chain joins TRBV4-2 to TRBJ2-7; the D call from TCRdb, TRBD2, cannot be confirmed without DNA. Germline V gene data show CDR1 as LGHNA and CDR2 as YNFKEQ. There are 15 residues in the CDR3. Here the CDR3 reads CASSQEKERDYEQYF.